The 28 T cell receptor beta chains in this list originate from one sample, sequenced in a study of blood T cell repertoires in COVID-19. Using immunoSEQ multiplex PCR, the repertoire was profiled, and TCRdb retains in-frame clones only, with some absent. This table has 180,000 or so clones, over 70% appearing once. Material: peripheral blood. The receptors shown here come from a woman in her thirties or forties with COVID-19, enrolled during active disease.

This chain connects TRBV27 to TRBJ2-1; D might be TRBD2 (5 bases). Germline CDR1 reads MNHEY; CDR2 reads SMNVEV (reference sequence). Trimming cost V 4 bases and J 3 bases, with 16 bases left between them. The CDR3 contains 16 residues. CDR3 sequence (DNA): TGTGCCAGCAGTTCTTTGACGGGGTGGATCTACAATGAGCAGTTCTTC. It is translated as CASSSLTGWIYNEQFF.

V usage is TRBV20-1 and J usage is TRBJ1-5; no reliable D call. CDR1 is DFQATT and CDR2 is SNEGSKA in the germline V gene (reference sequence). This CDR3 is built from 15 residues. Trimming removed 3 bases from V and 6 bases from J, with 18 bases in between. In nucleotides, the CDR3 is TGCAGTGCTAGTGTAGAGGACGCGGGAAGTCAGCCCCAGCATTTT. Encoded protein: CSASVEDAGSQPQHF.

The chain joins TRBV27 to TRBJ1-2, with TRBD1 identical over 10 bases. Germline lookup yields CDR1 MNHEY and CDR2 SMNVEV (reference sequence). Trimming cost V 5 bases and J 8 bases; bases outside gene matches: 8. This CDR3 region has 14 residues. CDR3 in amino acids: CASSRTGGVYGYTF. DNA of the CDR3: TGTGCCAGCAGTCGGACAGGGGGGGTTTACGGCTACACCTTC.

V is TRBV6-5 and J is TRBJ1-2, with a weak D call TRBD1 (5 bases). The CDR3 runs to 14 residues. The V end lost 5 bases, the J end lost 4 bases, and 14 bases lay between the germline ends. CDR1 is MNHEY, CDR2 SVGAGI, per germline. CDR3 coding DNA: TGTGCCAGCAGTCCGGCAGGGTTAATCTATGGCTACACCTTC. Translated, it gives CASSPAGLIYGYTF.

This chain joins TRBV10-1 and TRBJ1-1; TRBD1 might be the D (6 bases). The CDR3 totals 14 residues. Germline V gene lookup returns CDR1 WNHNN and CDR2 SYGVQD (reference sequence). Trimming took off 7 bases at V and 4 bases at J, with 16 bases between the two ends. This CDR3 is CASTWSLGATEAFF. In nucleotides, the CDR3 is TGCGCCAGCACCTGGTCGTTGGGGGCCACTGAAGCTTTCTTT.

This sequence joins TRBV5-4 and TRBJ2-2; 7 bases fit TRBD1. The trim removed 0 bases at V and 0 bases at J, leaving 14 bases unmatched. CDR3 length equals 20 residues. Germline-derived CDR1 and CDR2 are SGHNT and YYREEE (reference sequence). The CDR3 is CASSLEGTADPGANTGELFF. The CDR3 coding sequence is TGTGCCAGCAGCTTGGAGGGGACAGCGGACCCAGGGGCGAACACCGGGGAGCTGTTTTTT.

The chain couples TRBV23-1 to TRBJ1-5; tentative D call: TRBD1 (5 bases). Being an ORF, TRBV23-1 has a function that is uncertain. Trimming left V 7 bases short and J 1 base short, with 14 bases between. This CDR3 comprises 15 residues. CDR3 loop: CASTHGHQSNQPQHF. The CDR3, as DNA: TGCGCCAGCACCCATGGACACCAAAGCAATCAGCCCCAGCATTTT.

CDR3 nucleotides: TGTGCCAGCAGCTGGACAATTAGTCTGTTCTTC. This codes for CASSWTISLFF. The chain carries TRBV27 and TRBJ2-1, with a tentative D call TRBD1 (5 bases). Germline V gives CDR1 MNHEY, CDR2 SMNVEV (reference sequence). The CDR3 covers 11 residues. V lost 6 bases and J 15 bases, leaving 15 bases between the germline ends.

This rearrangement joins TRBV19 to TRBJ1-1, with 9 positions matching TRBD1. The junction had 0 bases not matched to a gene; V was cut back by 6 bases and J by 10 bases. This CDR3 spans 10 amino acids. Germline CDR1 reads LNHDA; CDR2 reads SQIVND (reference sequence). The chain's CDR3 is CASRGQGAFF. In nucleotides, the CDR3 is TGTGCCAGTAGGGGACAGGGAGCTTTCTTT.

Details on this clone: A junction boundary mismatches the germline segment, possibly from a read error. CDR3 in DNA: TGTGCCAGCAGTTCATACCTATCCTCCGAGCAGTACTTC. Its translation: CASSSYLSSEQYF. The chain employs TRBV27 and TRBJ2-7; D gene uncertain. Germline V lookup: CDR1 MNHEY, CDR2 SMNVEV (reference sequence). The CDR3 sequence is 13 residues long.

This clone was seen at least ten times. This chain joins TRBV5-6 and TRBJ1-6; D is uncertain. In germline, CDR1 is SGHDT, CDR2 YYEEEE. V lost 1 base and J 2 bases, leaving 4 bases between the germline ends. This CDR3 contains 14 residues. The CDR3 spells CASSLFAYNSPLHF. CDR3 DNA: TGTGCCAGCAGCTTGTTCGCCTATAATTCACCCCTCCACTTT.

This clone was counted a few times. The J gene is TRBJ2-1, the V gene TRBV5-8, with D maybe TRBD2 (6 bases). Germline CDR1 and CDR2: SGHTS and YDEGEE. The CDR3 runs to 14 residues. The germline V and J ends were trimmed by 7 bases and 6 bases, with 17 bases remaining between them. The CDR3 loop reads CASLAGSPSNEQFF. As DNA, the CDR3 is TGTGCCAGCTTGGCGGGGTCCCCGTCCAATGAGCAGTTCTTC.

This clone was observed a single time. The chain uses TRBV19 and TRBJ2-3, with TRBD2 identical over 10 bases. The CDR3 runs to 18 residues. From germline, CDR1 is LNHDA and CDR2 SQIVND (reference sequence). J lost 0 bases, V lost 5 bases, and 11 bases had no gene match. CDR3 DNA sequence: TGTGCCAGTAGTTTCTCTAGCGGGGGCCTACCAAGCACAGATACGCAGTATTTT. It yields the protein CASSFSSGGLPSTDTQYF.

V gene TRBV18 combines with J gene TRBJ1-1; the match to TRBD1 covers 7 bases. This CDR3 comprises 14 residues. Trimming removed 1 base from V and 7 bases from J; junction bases left unmatched: 6. Looked up from germline, CDR1 is KGHSH and CDR2 is LQKENI. CDR3 in amino acids: CASSPRSRQGEAFF. CDR3 bases: TGTGCCAGCTCACCACGGTCTCGACAGGGTGAAGCTTTCTTT.

This rearrangement joins TRBV7-9 to TRBJ2-3; 8 nucleotides align to TRBD1. The CDR3 extends over 12 amino acids. The V segment lost 5 bases and the J segment 10 bases; nucleotides outside the gene matches: 5. The germline gives CDR1 SEHNR, CDR2 FQNEAQ (reference sequence). The CDR3, as DNA: TGTGCCAGCAGCCCGGGGACAGGTTCGCAGTATTTT. Amino acids: CASSPGTGSQYF. The full variable domain, with the rest looked up from reference TRBV7-9 and TRBJ2-3, is DTGVSQNPRHKITKRGQNVTFRCDPISEHNRLYWYRQTLGQGPEFLTYFQNEAQLEKSRLLSDRFSAERPKGSFSTLEIQRTEQGDSAMYLCASSPGTGSQYFGPGTRLTVL.

V usage is TRBV11-2 and J usage is TRBJ1-1; no reliable D call. The CDR3 totals 13 residues. The germline V and J ends were trimmed by 5 bases and 7 bases, with 14 bases remaining between them. Germline values: CDR1 SGHAT, CDR2 FQNNGV. CDR3 amino acids: CASSPQLLSEAFF. CDR3 bases: TGTGCCAGCAGCCCGCAACTACTGAGTGAAGCTTTCTTT.

CDR3 protein: CASRETGGGDGYTF. DNA of the CDR3: TGTGCCAGCAGGGAGACAGGGGGCGGGGATGGCTACACCTTC. The chain links TRBV2 to TRBJ1-2, with 10 bases fitting TRBD1. The CDR3 runs 14 residues. The trim removed 6 bases at V and 6 bases at J, leaving 7 bases unmatched. CDR1 and CDR2 (germline): SNHLY, FYNNEI.

The table lists this clone with a count of one. V and J are TRBV3-1 (or the pseudogene TRBV3-2) and TRBJ2-3; tentatively, D is TRBD1 (5 bases). CDR3 length: 15 residues. Trimming took off 2 bases at V and 10 bases at J, with 19 bases between the two ends. CDR1 and CDR2 from the germline V gene are LGHDT and YNNKEL (reference sequence). The CDR3 region has the DNA TGTGCCAGCAGCCAAAACGCCCTCGGACACCGGGCGCAGTATTTT. As protein: CASSQNALGHRAQYF.

V and J are TRBV15 and TRBJ2-5, with D uncertain. V lost 0 bases and J lost 2, with 4 bases in between. The CDR3 spans 13 residues. Germline V gene lookup returns CDR1 LNHNV and CDR2 YYDKDF (reference sequence). The CDR3 nucleotides are TGTGCCACCAGCAGAGATAGACAAGAGACCCAGTACTTC. It codes for CATSRDRQETQYF.

V usage is TRBV29-1 and J usage is TRBJ2-5; D possibly corresponds to TRBD1 (5 bases). This CDR3 spans 13 amino acids. Germline V gene sequence: CDR1 SQVTM, CDR2 ANQGSEA. V was shortened by 4 bases and J by 2 bases, with 11 bases between the two germline ends. The CDR3 here is CSVGTLSQETQYF. Written as DNA, the CDR3 is TGCAGCGTTGGGACACTTTCTCAAGAGACCCAGTACTTC. The whole variable domain, remainder taken from reference TRBV29-1 and TRBJ2-5, is SAVISQKPSRDICQRGTSLTIQCQVDSQVTMMFWYRQQPGQSLTLIATANQGSEATYESGFVIDKFPISRPNLTFSTLTVSNMSPEDSSIYLCSVGTLSQETQYFGPGTRLLVL.

The chain joins TRBV11-2 to TRBJ2-7, with D maybe TRBD2 (6 bases). In germline, CDR1 is SGHAT, CDR2 FQNNGV. The length of the CDR3 is 17 residues. The germline V and J ends were trimmed by 6 bases and 1 base, with 22 bases remaining between them. The CDR3 region is CASRPLGSRVKSYEQYF. For the CDR3, the DNA is TGTGCCAGCAGACCTCTCGGGAGCAGGGTAAAATCCTACGAGCAGTACTTC.

This clone was counted once. The chain links TRBV5-4 to TRBJ1-3; 7 bases match TRBD1. CDR3 length equals 13 residues. The ends lost 6 bases at V and 8 bases at J; junction bases unmatched: 8. From germline, CDR1 is SGHNT and CDR2 YYREEE (reference sequence). The CDR3 sequence: CASTIGGTDTIYF. The CDR3 DNA sequence: TGTGCCAGCACCATAGGGGGCACCGACACCATATATTTT.

CDR3 DNA: TGTGCCAGCAGCGTAGAATGGGGGCCCAGTGAGCAGTTCTTC. The encoded protein is CASSVEWGPSEQFF. The rearrangement joins TRBV9 to TRBJ2-1; TRBD1 might be the D (6 bases). The CDR3 is 14 amino acids. V was pared by 0 bases and J by 9 bases, with 13 bases between. CDR1 and CDR2 from the germline V gene are SGDLS and YYNGEE.

The chain combines TRBV3-1 (or the pseudogene TRBV3-2) with TRBJ2-5; the D is unclear. The CDR3 is made up of 15 amino acids. Germline V gives CDR1 LGHDT, CDR2 YNNKEL (reference sequence). Deletions cut 0 bases from V and 5 bases from J, with 13 bases between. CDR3 sequence: CASSQDLARPETQYF. The CDR3 DNA reads TGTGCCAGCAGCCAAGATCTCGCCAGGCCGGAGACCCAGTACTTC.

V is TRBV10-3 and J is TRBJ2-3; 8 nucleotides agree with TRBD1. The germline V gene has CDR1 ENHRY and CDR2 SYGVKD. V gave up 3 bases and J gave up 2 bases; unmatched junction bases: 4. The CDR3 is 15 amino acids. This CDR3 is CAISDWDRSTDTQYF. CDR3 nucleotides: TGTGCCATCAGTGATTGGGACAGGTCCACAGATACGCAGTATTTT.

The chain links TRBV6-5 to TRBJ2-2, with a possible D match to TRBD2 (5 bases). The germline V and J ends were trimmed by 6 bases and 6 bases, with 14 bases remaining between them. This CDR3 has 14 amino acids. Germline assignment: CDR1 MNHEY and CDR2 SVGAGI. The CDR3 nucleotides read TGTGCCAGCAGGGACTCCCTCCCCGCCGGGGAGCTGTTTTTT. Amino acids: CASRDSLPAGELFF.

V and J are TRBV2 and TRBJ1-6; unclear D gene. This CDR3 region has 18 residues. The V gene lost 3 bases and the J gene lost 8 bases, with 23 bases spanning the gap. Germline V gene lookup returns CDR1 SNHLY and CDR2 FYNNEI. In DNA form, the CDR3 reads TGTGCCAGCAGTGAGGGGAGGCCAGGTGGATATGGGGATTCACCCCTCCACTTT. As protein: CASSEGRPGGYGDSPLHF.

This chain uses TRBV12-3 or TRBV12-4 with TRBJ1-4; D not resolved. Trimming pared 8 bases from V and 5 bases from J, leaving 9 bases between. The CDR3 length is 12 residues. CDR3 nucleotide sequence: TGTGCCAGCGCGGTTGGAAATGAAAAACTGTTTTTT. It yields the protein CASAVGNEKLFF.